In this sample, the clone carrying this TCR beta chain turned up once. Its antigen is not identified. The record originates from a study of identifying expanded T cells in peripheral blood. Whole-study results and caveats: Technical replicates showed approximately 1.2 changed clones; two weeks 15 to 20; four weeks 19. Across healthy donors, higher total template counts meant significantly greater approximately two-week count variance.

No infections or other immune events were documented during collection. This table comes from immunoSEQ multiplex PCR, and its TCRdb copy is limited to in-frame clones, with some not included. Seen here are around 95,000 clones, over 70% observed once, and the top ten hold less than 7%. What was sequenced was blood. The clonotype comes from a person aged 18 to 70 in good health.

CDR3 amino acids: CATYRGMNTEAFF. The CDR3 DNA follows: TGTGCCACCTATCGGGGGATGAACACTGAAGCTTTCTTT. The rearrangement uses TRBV19 and TRBJ1-1, with D maybe TRBD1 (5 bases). Per germline, CDR1 LNHDA and CDR2 SQIVND (reference sequence). Between the trimmed V and J ends, which lost 10 bases and 0 bases, there was a span of 12 bases. The CDR3 is made up of 13 amino acids.